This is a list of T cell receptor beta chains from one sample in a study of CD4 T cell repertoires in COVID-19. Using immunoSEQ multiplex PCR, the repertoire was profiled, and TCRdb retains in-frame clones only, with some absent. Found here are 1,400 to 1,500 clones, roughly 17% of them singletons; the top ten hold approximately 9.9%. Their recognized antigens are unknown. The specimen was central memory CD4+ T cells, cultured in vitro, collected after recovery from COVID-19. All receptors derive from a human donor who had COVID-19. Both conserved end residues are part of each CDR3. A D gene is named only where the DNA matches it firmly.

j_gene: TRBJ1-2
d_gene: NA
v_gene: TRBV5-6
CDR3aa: CASSSGAYYGYTF

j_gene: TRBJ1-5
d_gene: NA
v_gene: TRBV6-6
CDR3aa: CASSYPEGNQPQHF

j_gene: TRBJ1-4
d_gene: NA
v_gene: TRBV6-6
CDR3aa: CASSYSGGNEKLFF

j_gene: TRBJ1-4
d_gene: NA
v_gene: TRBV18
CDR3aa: CASSPSLLRSNEKLFF

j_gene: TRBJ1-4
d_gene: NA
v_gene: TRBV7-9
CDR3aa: CASSLGANEKLFF

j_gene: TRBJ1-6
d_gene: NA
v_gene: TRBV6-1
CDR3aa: CASSGGGGGQRSPLHF

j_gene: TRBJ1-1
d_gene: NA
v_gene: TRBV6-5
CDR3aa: CASSYPEGGTEAFF

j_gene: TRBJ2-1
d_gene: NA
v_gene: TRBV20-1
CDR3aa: CSASLRGSSYNEQFF

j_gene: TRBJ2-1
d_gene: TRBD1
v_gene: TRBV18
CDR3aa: CASSITGGNEQFF

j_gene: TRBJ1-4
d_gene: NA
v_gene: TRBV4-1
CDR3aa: CASSQEGRGDEKLFF

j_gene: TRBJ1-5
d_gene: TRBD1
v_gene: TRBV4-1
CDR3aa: CASSQVGTGSSSQPQHF

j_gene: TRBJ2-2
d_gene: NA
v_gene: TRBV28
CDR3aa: CASSPFEGRTNTGELFF

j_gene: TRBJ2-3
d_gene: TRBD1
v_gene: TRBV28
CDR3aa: CASSITGDLRTDTQYF

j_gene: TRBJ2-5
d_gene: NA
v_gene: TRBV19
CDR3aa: CASSTGTQETQYF

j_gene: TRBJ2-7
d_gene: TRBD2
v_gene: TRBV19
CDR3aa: CASSTRGGSLYEQYF

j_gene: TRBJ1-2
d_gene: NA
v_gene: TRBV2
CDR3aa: CASSRRGADYGYTF

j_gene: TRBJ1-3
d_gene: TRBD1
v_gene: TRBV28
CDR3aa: CACAGTGQIRNTIYF

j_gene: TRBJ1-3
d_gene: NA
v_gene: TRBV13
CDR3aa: CASSLGAGTVFSGNTIYF

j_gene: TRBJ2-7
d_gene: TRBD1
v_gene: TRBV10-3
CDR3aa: CAISAGTGYYEQYF

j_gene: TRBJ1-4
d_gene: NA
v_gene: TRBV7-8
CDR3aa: CASSQTGQSEKLFF

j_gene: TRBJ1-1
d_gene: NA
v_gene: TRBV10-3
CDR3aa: CAISESTRADTEAFF

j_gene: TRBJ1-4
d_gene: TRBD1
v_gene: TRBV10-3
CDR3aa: CAIGGQRAEKLFF

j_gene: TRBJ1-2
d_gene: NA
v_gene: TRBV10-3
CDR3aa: CAISDATNYGYTF

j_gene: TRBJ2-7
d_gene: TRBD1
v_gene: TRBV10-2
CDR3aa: CASREGQGPYEQYF

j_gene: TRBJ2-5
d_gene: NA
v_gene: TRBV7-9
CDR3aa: CASSSGELGRQTQYF

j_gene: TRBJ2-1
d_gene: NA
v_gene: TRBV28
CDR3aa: CASSLMRARYNEQFF

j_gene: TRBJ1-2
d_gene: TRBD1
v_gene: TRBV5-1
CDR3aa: CASNEGADNYGYTF

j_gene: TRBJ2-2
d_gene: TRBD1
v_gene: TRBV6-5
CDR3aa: CASSSQLTGSGGELFF

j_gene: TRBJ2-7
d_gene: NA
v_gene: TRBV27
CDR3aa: CASRSPIQGNYEQYF

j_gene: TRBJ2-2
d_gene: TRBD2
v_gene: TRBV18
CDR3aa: CASSPTSGSPGELFF

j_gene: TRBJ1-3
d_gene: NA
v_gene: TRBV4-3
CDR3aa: CASSQEGQASGNTIYF

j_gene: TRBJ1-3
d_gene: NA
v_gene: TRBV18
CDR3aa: CASSPAPTPGGNTIYF